This is a list of T cell receptor beta chains from one sample in a study of high-grade serous ovarian cancer treatment subgroups. Some clones are missing from TCRdb's copy, which holds only in-frame ones; the method was immunoSEQ multiplex PCR. The data contain under 8,000 clones, about 69% of them singletons. Sequencing was done on a sample of tumor tissue. Every receptor here comes from a human donor with high-grade serous ovarian cancer. Both conserved end residues are trimmed from each CDR3. Expanded clones get a size class; other rows say once, few or many, or leave the size out.

clone size: NA; V gene: TRBV11-2; J gene: TRBJ2-5; CDR3 protein: ASSLKTSGRARETQY
clone size: NA; V gene: TRBV11-2; J gene: TRBJ1-1; CDR3 protein: ASSLATPGEGTEAF
clone size: NA; V gene: TRBV7-9; J gene: TRBJ2-5; CDR3 protein: ASSLEGTAIAGAY
clone size: NA; V gene: TRBV2; J gene: TRBJ1-3; CDR3 protein: ASSEEGASGNTIY
clone size: NA; V gene: TRBV29-1; J gene: TRBJ1-2; CDR3 protein: SVLWSNLHGHGYT
clone size: NA; V gene: TRBV5-5; J gene: TRBJ1-1; CDR3 protein: ASSLERTYNTEAF
clone size: NA; V gene: TRBV7-9; J gene: TRBJ2-3; CDR3 protein: ASSSPQGWRDTQY
clone size: NA; V gene: TRBV5-1; J gene: TRBJ2-7; CDR3 protein: ASSSMTDGEQY
clone size: NA; V gene: TRBV11-2; J gene: TRBJ1-1; CDR3 protein: ASSLGQPNTEAF
clone size: NA; V gene: TRBV5-1; J gene: TRBJ2-5; CDR3 protein: ASSSAGGPGQETQY
clone size: NA; V gene: TRBV4-3; J gene: TRBJ1-2; CDR3 protein: ASSQDIETPYT
clone size: NA; V gene: TRBV5-5; J gene: TRBJ1-1; CDR3 protein: ASSLALNMNTEAF
clone size: NA; V gene: TRBV15; J gene: TRBJ1-2; CDR3 protein: ATSNVDNYGYT
clone size: NA; V gene: TRBV29-1; J gene: TRBJ1-1; CDR3 protein: SGRDRGNTEAF
clone size: once; V gene: TRBV7-9; J gene: TRBJ2-5; CDR3 protein: ASSGIGGETQY
clone size: NA; V gene: TRBV7-2; J gene: TRBJ2-5; CDR3 protein: ASSFSSGSGETQY
clone size: few; V gene: TRBV7-2; J gene: TRBJ2-7; CDR3 protein: ASRMTGGNYEQY
clone size: once; V gene: TRBV5-1; J gene: TRBJ2-1; CDR3 protein: ASSLAALAGAGEQF
clone size: NA; V gene: TRBV12-5; J gene: TRBJ2-3; CDR3 protein: ASGFLLRSGGRRITDTQY
clone size: NA; V gene: TRBV19; J gene: TRBJ2-5; CDR3 protein: ASSTGRFQETQY
clone size: few; V gene: TRBV29-1; J gene: TRBJ2-6; CDR3 protein: SVEKLRSGLSGANVLT
clone size: NA; V gene: TRBV28; J gene: TRBJ1-2; CDR3 protein: ASSLGRGGYGYT
clone size: NA; V gene: TRBV7-2; J gene: TRBJ1-2; CDR3 protein: ASSFSHLTGIQGYT
clone size: NA; V gene: TRBV7-7; J gene: TRBJ1-6; CDR3 protein: ASSFREGDSPLH
clone size: NA; V gene: TRBV27; J gene: TRBJ2-5; CDR3 protein: ATLPDGGWRQY
clone size: NA; V gene: TRBV30; J gene: TRBJ2-5; CDR3 protein: AWSASRETQY
clone size: NA; V gene: TRBV2; J gene: TRBJ2-1; CDR3 protein: AGASGFYNEQF
clone size: NA; V gene: TRBV14; J gene: TRBJ2-5; CDR3 protein: ASSQGPGEGETQY
clone size: NA; V gene: TRBV7-3; J gene: TRBJ1-1; CDR3 protein: ASSLRARGLTEAF
clone size: NA; V gene: TRBV30; J gene: TRBJ2-2; CDR3 protein: AGTSENTGELF
clone size: NA; V gene: TRBV7-2; J gene: TRBJ2-5; CDR3 protein: ASRWGSSQETQY
clone size: NA; V gene: TRBV19; J gene: TRBJ2-1; CDR3 protein: ASSTSGSLAHNEQF
clone size: NA; V gene: TRBV29-1; J gene: TRBJ2-7; CDR3 protein: SVEDLTQGYEQY
clone size: NA; V gene: TRBV7-9; J gene: TRBJ2-7; CDR3 protein: ASSSVAALNEQY
clone size: NA; V gene: TRBV9; J gene: TRBJ2-2; CDR3 protein: ASSRDPGQGAGTGELF
clone size: NA; V gene: TRBV7-9; J gene: TRBJ2-5; CDR3 protein: ASSLAGTSSETQY
clone size: few; V gene: TRBV2; J gene: TRBJ1-5; CDR3 protein: ASSEALGTRS
clone size: NA; V gene: TRBV5-4; J gene: TRBJ2-1; CDR3 protein: ASSPQVVINEQF
clone size: NA; V gene: TRBV6-5; J gene: TRBJ2-7; CDR3 protein: ASRAGLAGSYEQY
clone size: NA; V gene: TRBV9; J gene: TRBJ1-2; CDR3 protein: ASSVGYSLYGYT
clone size: NA; V gene: TRBV28; J gene: TRBJ2-1; CDR3 protein: ASSAVIGLAEGNEQF
clone size: once; V gene: TRBV7-9; J gene: TRBJ2-1; CDR3 protein: ASRVLGSPYNGQF
clone size: NA; V gene: TRBV13; J gene: TRBJ2-5; CDR3 protein: ASSSTSGRAEETQY
clone size: few; V gene: TRBV9; J gene: TRBJ2-7; CDR3 protein: ASSGEGAGSLEQY
clone size: NA; V gene: TRBV19; J gene: TRBJ2-2; CDR3 protein: ASSIDHGGRGTGELF
clone size: NA; V gene: TRBV6-4; J gene: TRBJ2-7; CDR3 protein: ASSGSRSEYEQY
clone size: few; V gene: TRBV10-3; J gene: TRBJ2-7; CDR3 protein: AISGFRGLAGAYEQY